These 4 T cell receptor beta chains share one sample of origin, sequenced in a study of T-cell memory formation after mild COVID-19. Via MiXCR, TCRdb re-called the 5' RACE reads, giving one row per CDR3 protein. The table lists 550,000 to 700,000 distinct CDR3 sequences, more than 15% of them singletons. Sequencing was carried out using PBMCs or a T cell subset sorted from them (not recorded which). The receptor source for this set is an adult woman who had mild COVID-19 (a few samples of this study predate the infection). Cell type and time point are not known.

This clonotype showed up many times. CDR3 DNA sequence: TGCAGCGTTGAAGATTCTGGGGGGAGTAATACTGAAGCTTTCTTT. Protein: CSVEDSGGSNTEAFF. This chain uses TRBV29-1 with TRBJ1-1, with D possibly being TRBD1 (5 bases). Germline V lookup: CDR1 SQVTM, CDR2 ANQGSEA. CDR3 length: 15 amino acids. Trimming removed 0 bases at V and 5 bases at J, with 16 bases between.

Only a few counts were recorded for this clonotype. The V gene is TRBV7-2, the J gene TRBJ1-2; 8 nucleotides match TRBD1. The J segment lost 8 bases and the V segment lost 5 bases, leaving 10 bases of the junction unmatched. The germline gives CDR1 SGHTA, CDR2 FQGNSA. There are 14 residues in the CDR3. CDR3 region: CASSARQGSGGYTF. CDR3 bases: TGTGCCAGCAGCGCCAGACAGGGGTCGGGGGGCTACACCTTC.

The chain combines TRBV5-5 with TRBJ2-3, with a possible D match to TRBD1 (7 bases). The CDR3 is 17 residues long. V gave up 3 bases and J gave up 0 bases, with 17 bases separating them. Germline CDR1 reads SGHKS; CDR2 reads YYEKEE (reference sequence). The CDR3 nucleotides read TGTGCCAGCAGCTCAGCAGGGGGGACACTAAGCACAGATACGCAGTATTTT. It encodes CASSSAGGTLSTDTQYF.

This chain joins TRBV3-1 and TRBJ2-1; possible D gene TRBD1, 6 bases. Germline CDR1 is LGHDT and CDR2 is YNNKEL (reference sequence). The CDR3 is made up of 15 amino acids. V was pared by 1 base and J by 6 bases, with 13 bases between. The CDR3 DNA is TGTGCCAGCAGCCAAGGGACAGCCTCCCCCAATGAGCAGTTCTTC. This encodes CASSQGTASPNEQFF.